This TCR beta chain was recorded in a study of cytomegalovirus exposure and HLA in healthy donors (dated by TCRdb to about 2017). For context, the study as a whole: According to a later analysis, the roughly 130 validation repertoires were produced on the same platform as the roughly 700 repertoires of the first cohort. The study aimed to test whether signatures of past pathogen exposure could be identified by cataloging public T cell receptors. Besides the first cohort of roughly 640 subjects, a separate validation cohort made up of roughly 120 different subjects was used. To predict cytomegalovirus infection status, the study brought together high-throughput TCR immunosequencing, statistical association of individual TCRs with disease status, and machine learning. What the work shows at the level of the full study, not this receptor alone: The classifier was reported to diagnose cytomegalovirus status with high specificity and sensitivity in both the original and validation cohorts. Across donors, most TCR sequences were observed very rarely, whereas some public TCRs were present in many individuals. The validation cohort had no HLA typing available for a later analysis, so co-occurrence within that cohort was assessed over all 120 or so repertoires. Of the cluster scores, 85% to 95% were above 0 in a later analysis, which found that TCRs clustered in the first cohort also tended to co-occur in the approximately 110 validation repertoires. In vitro tests confirmed that a few of the cytomegalovirus-associated TCR beta chains recognize cytomegalovirus antigens. The study gave a list of 150 to 200 TCR beta chains associated with cytomegalovirus. The authors suggested that the approach could potentially be extended to other disease states and immunological phenotypes.

V lost 4 bases and J lost 2 bases; the stretch between them is 10 bases long. In the germline V gene (reference sequence), CDR1 corresponds to SGHNT and CDR2 to YYREEE. Inclusive of the bounding cysteine and phenylalanine, the CDR3 is 13 residues long. CDR3 DNA only is kept here, 39 bases in frame from base 1. With regard to this clone: The specificity of this receptor is unknown. Base qualities were left out, and no much larger clone turns up one base away.

The donors belonged to the validation cohort of approximately 130 subjects, which was separate from the roughly 670-subject first cohort. Libraries were prepared through the immunoSEQ multiplex PCR assay. The authors processed their data as follows. A statistical classification framework was developed to diagnose cytomegalovirus status using the catalog of TCR beta chain sequences. Here the immuneACCESS table is served through TCRdb, limited to in-frame sequences with V and J called. Missing clones are a known gap in these copies; in checked studies unresolved V genes cover under half, and the rest lacks a known reason. That table furnishes V, J and clone size, whereas the DNA furnished D and trimming. Counted in this sample were about 66,000 clones; approximately 97% of them appeared once. The ten biggest clones cover about 1.5% of the sample.

The sequence links TRBV5-4 to TRBJ2-7, with the D gene not confidently named. The receptor was isolated from a woman aged 18-35 years in good health and CMV-seropositive. Sequenced: PBMCs. The CDR3 region has the sequence CASSPIEPYEQYF. The DNA sequence is TGTGCCAGCAGCCCCATAGAGCCCTACGAGCAGTACTTC.